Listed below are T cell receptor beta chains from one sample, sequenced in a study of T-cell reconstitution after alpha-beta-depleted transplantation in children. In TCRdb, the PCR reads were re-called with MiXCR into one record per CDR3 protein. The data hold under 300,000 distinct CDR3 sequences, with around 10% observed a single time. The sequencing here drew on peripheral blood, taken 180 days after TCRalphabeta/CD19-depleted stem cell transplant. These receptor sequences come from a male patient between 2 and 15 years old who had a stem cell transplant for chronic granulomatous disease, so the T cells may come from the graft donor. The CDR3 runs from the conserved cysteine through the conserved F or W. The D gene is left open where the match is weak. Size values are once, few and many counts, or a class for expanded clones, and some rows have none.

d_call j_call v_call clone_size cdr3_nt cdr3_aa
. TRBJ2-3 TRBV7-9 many TGTGCCAGCAGCTACCCAGGTACTAGCACAGATACGCAGTATTTT CASSYPGTSTDTQYF
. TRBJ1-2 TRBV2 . TGTGCCTCCTCAGAGGCCGGGTCTCATGGCTACACCTTC CASSEAGSHGYTF
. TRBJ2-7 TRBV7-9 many TGTGCCAGCAGCTTTCTGGGGAGCTCCTACGAGCAGTACTTC CASSFLGSSYEQYF
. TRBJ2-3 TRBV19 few TGTGCCAGTAGTATAGTTACCAGGACGATGGGGGCAGATACGCAGTATTTT CASSIVTRTMGADTQYF
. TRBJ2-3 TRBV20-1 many TGCAGTGCTACCCCCCGGCAGCTTAGCACAGATACGCAGTATTTT CSATPRQLSTDTQYF
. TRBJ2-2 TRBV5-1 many TGCGCCAGCAGCCCCGACCCTAACGGGGAGCTGTTTTTT CASSPDPNGELFF
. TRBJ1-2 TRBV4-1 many TGCGCCAGCAGCCAATTTTATTCGCAGGTTGTGTTGTCAGCTAACTATGGCTACACCTTC CASSQFYSQVVLSANYGYTF
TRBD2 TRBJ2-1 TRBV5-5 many TGTGCCAGCAGCTTTGGGTTTGGAAGCGGGAGACCCTACAATGAGCAGTTCTTC CASSFGFGSGRPYNEQFF
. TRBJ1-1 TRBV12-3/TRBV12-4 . TGTGCCAGCAGTTTAGTAGGGGGACCTGAAGCTTTCTTT CASSLVGGPEAFF
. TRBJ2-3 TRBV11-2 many TGTGCCAGCAGCTTAGACCGTGGCAGGGTCAGGCTACCTACAGATACGCAGTATTTT CASSLDRGRVRLPTDTQYF
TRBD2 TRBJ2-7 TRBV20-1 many TGCAGTGTGCGGGAGGGCTACGAGCAGTACTTC CSVREGYEQYF
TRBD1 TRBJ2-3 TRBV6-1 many TGTGCCAGCAGCTCCGGGACAGGGGGCGTAGATACGCAGTATTTT CASSSGTGGVDTQYF
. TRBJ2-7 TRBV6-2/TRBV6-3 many TGTGCCAGCAGACAGGAACCCTTCTCCTACGAGCAGTACTTC CASRQEPFSYEQYF
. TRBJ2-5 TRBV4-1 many TGCGCCAGCAGCCAAGTATTTGGGGGGTCGGGAGAGACCCAGTACTTC CASSQVFGGSGETQYF
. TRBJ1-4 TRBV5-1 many TGCGCCAGCAGCTTATCCCCCCCAGAAACAACTAATGAAAAACTGTTTTTT CASSLSPPETTNEKLFF
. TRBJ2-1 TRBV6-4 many TGTGCCAGCAGTGACGGGGCGGCGGGGCGTAATGAGCAGTTCTTC CASSDGAAGRNEQFF
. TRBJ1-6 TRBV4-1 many TGCGCCAGCAGCCAAGATTGGGGGTATAATTCACCCCTCCACTTT CASSQDWGYNSPLHF
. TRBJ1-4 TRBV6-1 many TGTGCCAGCAGCGGACAGACGGGGAGTGAAAAACTGTTTTTT CASSGQTGSEKLFF
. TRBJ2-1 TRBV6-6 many TGTGCCAGCAGTTATTGGGGTGATGAGCAGTTCTTC CASSYWGDEQFF
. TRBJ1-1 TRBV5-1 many TGCGCCAGCAGCTTGGGGGGTTCTGGTGAAGCTTTCTTT CASSLGGSGEAFF
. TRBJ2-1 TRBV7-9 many TGTGCCAGCAGCTTAGGAGACTATCCCTACAATGAGCAGTTCTTC CASSLGDYPYNEQFF
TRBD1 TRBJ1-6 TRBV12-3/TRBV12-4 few TGTGCCACCCTGGGACAGTATAATTCACCCCTCCACTTT CATLGQYNSPLHF
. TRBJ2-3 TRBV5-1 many TGCGCCAGCAGCTCGACTAGAGAGAGGCAAGATACGCAGTATTTT CASSSTRERQDTQYF
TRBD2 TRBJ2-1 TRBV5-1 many TGCGCCAGCAGCTTGGTGGCTAGCGGGCATGAGCAGTTCTTC CASSLVASGHEQFF
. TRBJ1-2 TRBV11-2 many TGTGCCAGCAGCTATGGACGGAGCTATGGCTACACCTTC CASSYGRSYGYTF
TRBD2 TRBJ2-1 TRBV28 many TGTGCCAGCAGTTCCGGGACTACAGTAGGTGAGCAGTTCTTC CASSSGTTVGEQFF
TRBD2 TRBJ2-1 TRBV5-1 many TGCGCCAGCAGCTTGGCGAGCGGGAAGTCCTACAATGAGCAGTTCTTC CASSLASGKSYNEQFF
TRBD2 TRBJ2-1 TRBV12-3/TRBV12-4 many TGTGCCAGCAGTAGGACTAGCTCCTACAATGAGCAGTTCTTC CASSRTSSYNEQFF
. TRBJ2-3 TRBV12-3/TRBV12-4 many TGTGCCAGCAGTTTGAAGCTAGCCGCAGATACGCAGTATTTT CASSLKLAADTQYF
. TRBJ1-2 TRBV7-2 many TGTGCCAGCAGCTTAGATGCAGGGTCCTATGGCTACACCTTC CASSLDAGSYGYTF
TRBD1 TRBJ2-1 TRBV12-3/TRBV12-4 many TGTGCCAGCAGTTTGAAGTGGGACAGGGACAATGAGCAGTTCTTC CASSLKWDRDNEQFF
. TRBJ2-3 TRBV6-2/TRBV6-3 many TGTGCCACCTCTACTCCGGATACGCAGTATTTT CATSTPDTQYF
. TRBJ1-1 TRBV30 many TGTGCCTGGAGGGGCCAGGGCTACATGAACACTGAAGCTTTCTTT CAWRGQGYMNTEAFF
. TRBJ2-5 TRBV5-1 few TGCGCCAGCAGCTTGGGAGTGAGAGGGGAAGAGACCCAGTACTTC CASSLGVRGEETQYF
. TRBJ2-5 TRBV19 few TGTGCCAGGATGAGTGGGAAGGAGACCCAGTACTTC CARMSGKETQYF
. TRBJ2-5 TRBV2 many TGTGCCAGCAGTGAACGACAGTACCAAGAGACCCAGTACTTC CASSERQYQETQYF
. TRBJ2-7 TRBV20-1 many TGCAGTGCTATTAAAAAGGAGCAGTACTTC CSAIKKEQYF
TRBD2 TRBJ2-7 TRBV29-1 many TGCAGCGCCCGGGACTACGCCTACGAGCAGTACTTC CSARDYAYEQYF
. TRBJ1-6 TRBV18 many TGTGCCAGCTCACCACTCCCACGAGGGTCGATTTCACCCCTCCACTTT CASSPLPRGSISPLHF
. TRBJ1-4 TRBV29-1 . TGCAGCGTGGGTCGGGGGAGGTACGAAAAACTGTTTTTT CSVGRGRYEKLFF
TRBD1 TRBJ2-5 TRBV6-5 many TGTGCCAGCAGTTACGCGGGACAGGGGGCGGAGACCCAGTACTTC CASSYAGQGAETQYF
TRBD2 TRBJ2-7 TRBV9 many TGTGCCAGCAGCGAACTAGCGGGAGGACCCTACGAGCAGTACTTC CASSELAGGPYEQYF